The present entry profiles one TCR beta chain with its context. The data were obtained in a study of cytomegalovirus exposure and HLA in healthy donors. Generated by immunoSEQ multiplex PCR, the TCRdb table keeps only in-frame clones and is missing some. This sample yields 200,000 to 250,000 clones, of which roughly 87% are seen a single time; 2% to 2.5% belongs to the top ten. Donors came from a validation cohort of 95 to 150 subjects, distinct from the first 666-subject cohort. The sample consisted of PBMCs. The clonotype comes from a woman between 18 and 29 years old in good health and CMV-seropositive.

CDR3 sequence (DNA): TGTGCCAGCAGTTTTTCACAGGGGGCGGGAAACACCATATATTTT. It specifies CASSFSQGAGNTIYF. This rearrangement joins TRBV28 to TRBJ1-3; TRBD1 agrees at 9 bases. The germline V gene has CDR1 MDHEN and CDR2 SYDVKM. V was clipped by 3 bases and J by 4 bases; unmatched bases: 4. The CDR3 totals 15 residues.